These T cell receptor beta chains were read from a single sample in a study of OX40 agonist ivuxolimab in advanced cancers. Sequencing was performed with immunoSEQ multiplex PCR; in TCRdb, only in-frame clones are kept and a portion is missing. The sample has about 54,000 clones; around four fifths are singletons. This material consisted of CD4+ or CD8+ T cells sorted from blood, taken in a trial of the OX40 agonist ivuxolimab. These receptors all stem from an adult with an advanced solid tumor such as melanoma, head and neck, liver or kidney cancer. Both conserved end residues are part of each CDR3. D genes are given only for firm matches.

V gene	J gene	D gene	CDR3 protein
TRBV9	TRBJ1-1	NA	CASSLEDDPNTEAFF
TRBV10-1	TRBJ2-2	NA	CASSNNRRGGELFF
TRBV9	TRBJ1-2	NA	CASSFDSRGGNYGYTF
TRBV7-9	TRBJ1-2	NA	CASSFLTVNGYTF
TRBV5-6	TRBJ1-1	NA	CASSLAVRVGTEAFF
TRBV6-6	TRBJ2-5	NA	CASSPLGAQYF
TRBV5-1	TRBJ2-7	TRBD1	CASSLDGQGHEQYF
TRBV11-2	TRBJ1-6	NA	CASSLQGSSYNSPLHF
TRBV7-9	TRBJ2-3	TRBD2	CASSETSGITDTQYF
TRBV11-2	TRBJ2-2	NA	CASRFVGPSTGELFF
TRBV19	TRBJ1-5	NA	CASSILRLEALISNQPQHF
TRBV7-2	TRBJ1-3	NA	CASSLGPNSGNTIYF
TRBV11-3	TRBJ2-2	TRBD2	CASSTNSGRHPGELFF
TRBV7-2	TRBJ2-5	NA	CASSWGEETQYF